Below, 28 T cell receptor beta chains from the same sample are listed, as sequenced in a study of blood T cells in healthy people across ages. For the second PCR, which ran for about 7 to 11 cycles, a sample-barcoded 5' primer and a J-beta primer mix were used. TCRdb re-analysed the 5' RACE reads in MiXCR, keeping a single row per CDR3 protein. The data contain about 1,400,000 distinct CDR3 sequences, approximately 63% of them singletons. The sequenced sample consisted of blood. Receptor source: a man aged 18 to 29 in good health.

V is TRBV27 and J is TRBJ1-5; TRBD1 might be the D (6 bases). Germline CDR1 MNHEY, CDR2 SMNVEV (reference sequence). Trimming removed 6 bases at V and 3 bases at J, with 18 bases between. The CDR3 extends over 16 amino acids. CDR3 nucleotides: TGTGCCAGCAGCGATCTAACGGGACACCTCAATCAGCCCCAGCATTTT. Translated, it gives CASSDLTGHLNQPQHF.

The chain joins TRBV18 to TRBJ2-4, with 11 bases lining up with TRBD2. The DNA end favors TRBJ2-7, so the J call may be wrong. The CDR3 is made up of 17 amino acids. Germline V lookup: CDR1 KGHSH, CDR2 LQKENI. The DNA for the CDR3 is TGTGCCAGCTCACTTGGGACTAGCGGTATTCTTGCCTACGAGCAGTACTTC. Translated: CASSLGTSGILAYEQYF.

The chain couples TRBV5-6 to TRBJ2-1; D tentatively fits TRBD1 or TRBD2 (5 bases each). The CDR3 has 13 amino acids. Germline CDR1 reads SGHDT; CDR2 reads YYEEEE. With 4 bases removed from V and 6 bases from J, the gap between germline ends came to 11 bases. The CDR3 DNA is TGTGCCAGCAGCAAGGGACGGAGCAATGAGCAGTTCTTC. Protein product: CASSKGRSNEQFF.

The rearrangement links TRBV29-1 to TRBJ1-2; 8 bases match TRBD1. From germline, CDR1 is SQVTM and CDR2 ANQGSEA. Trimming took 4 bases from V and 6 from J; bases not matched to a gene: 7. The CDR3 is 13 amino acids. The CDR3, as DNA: TGCAGCGTTGCTGGGACAGGCGACCATGGCTACACCTTC. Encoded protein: CSVAGTGDHGYTF.

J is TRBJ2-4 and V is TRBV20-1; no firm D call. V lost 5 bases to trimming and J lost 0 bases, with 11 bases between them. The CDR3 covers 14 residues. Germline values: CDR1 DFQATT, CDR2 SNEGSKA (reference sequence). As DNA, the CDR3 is TGCAGTGCTCCGGCCCCGGTAGCCAAAAACATTCAGTACTTC. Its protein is CSAPAPVAKNIQYF.

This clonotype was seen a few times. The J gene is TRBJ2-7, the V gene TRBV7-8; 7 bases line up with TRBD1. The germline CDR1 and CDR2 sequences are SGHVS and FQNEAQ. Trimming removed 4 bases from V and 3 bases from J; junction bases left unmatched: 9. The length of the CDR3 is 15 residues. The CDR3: CASSWKGDSVYEQYF. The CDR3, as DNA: TGTGCCAGCAGCTGGAAGGGGGACAGCGTCTACGAGCAGTACTTC.

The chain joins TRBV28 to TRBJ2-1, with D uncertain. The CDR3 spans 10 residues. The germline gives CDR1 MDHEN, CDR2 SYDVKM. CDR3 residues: CATGVNEQFF. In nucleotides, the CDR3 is TGTGCGACTGGGGTGAATGAGCAGTTCTTC. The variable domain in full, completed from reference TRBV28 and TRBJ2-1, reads DVKVTQSSRYLVKRTGEKVFLECVQDMDHENMFWYRQDPGLGLRLIYFSYDVKMKEKGDIPEGYSVSREKKERFSLILESASTNQTSMYLCATGVNEQFFGPGTRLTVL.

The CDR3 nucleotides are TGCAGTGTCCTGTCAGACGGGACCTACGAGCAGTACTTC. Translating it yields CSVLSDGTYEQYF. The V and J genes are TRBV20-1 and TRBJ2-7; tentatively, D is TRBD2 (5 bases). Trimming removed 7 bases from V and 2 bases from J, with 15 bases in between. The CDR3 loop spans 13 amino acids. CDR1 is DFQATT and CDR2 is SNEGSKA in the germline V gene (reference sequence).

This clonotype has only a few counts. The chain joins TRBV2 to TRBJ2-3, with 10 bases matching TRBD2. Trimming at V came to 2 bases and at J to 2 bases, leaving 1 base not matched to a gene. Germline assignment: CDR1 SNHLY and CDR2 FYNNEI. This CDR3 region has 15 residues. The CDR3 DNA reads TGTGCCAGCAGTGAAAGCGGGAGGGACACAGATACGCAGTATTTT. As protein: CASSESGRDTDTQYF. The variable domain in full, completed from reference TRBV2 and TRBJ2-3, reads EPEVTQTPSHQVTQMGQEVILRCVPISNHLYFYWYRQILGQKVEFLVSFYNNEISEKSEIFDDQFSVERPDGSNFTLKIRSTKLEDSAMYFCASSESGRDTDTQYFGPGTRLTVL.

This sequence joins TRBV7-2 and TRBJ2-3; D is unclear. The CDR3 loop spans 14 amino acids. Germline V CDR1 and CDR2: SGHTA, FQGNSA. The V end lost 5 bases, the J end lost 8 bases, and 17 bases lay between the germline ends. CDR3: CASSPDRRSGTQYF. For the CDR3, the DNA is TGTGCCAGCAGCCCGGACCGACGATCGGGTACGCAGTATTTT.

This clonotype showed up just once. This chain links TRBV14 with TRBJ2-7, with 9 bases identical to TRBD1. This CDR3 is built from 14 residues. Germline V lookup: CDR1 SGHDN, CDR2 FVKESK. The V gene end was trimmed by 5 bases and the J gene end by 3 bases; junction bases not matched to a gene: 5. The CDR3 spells CASSKGQGLYEQYF. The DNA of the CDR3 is TGTGCCAGCAGCAAAGGACAGGGGCTCTACGAGCAGTACTTC.

The CDR3 nucleotides are TGTGCCAGCAGTTTGGCCAAATTTGGAGCTAACACCATATATTTT. The encoded protein is CASSLAKFGANTIYF. The chain recombines TRBV28 with TRBJ1-3; D not certain. CDR3 length equals 15 residues. Germline CDR1 reads MDHEN; CDR2 reads SYDVKM. V was trimmed by 3 bases and J by 7 bases, leaving 16 bases between them.

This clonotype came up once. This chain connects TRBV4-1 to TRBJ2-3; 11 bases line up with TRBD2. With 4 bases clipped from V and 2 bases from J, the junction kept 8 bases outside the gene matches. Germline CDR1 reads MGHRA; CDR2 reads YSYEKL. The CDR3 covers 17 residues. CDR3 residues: CASSPLAGGINTDTQYF. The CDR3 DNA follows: TGCGCCAGCAGCCCATTAGCGGGGGGGATCAACACAGATACGCAGTATTTT.

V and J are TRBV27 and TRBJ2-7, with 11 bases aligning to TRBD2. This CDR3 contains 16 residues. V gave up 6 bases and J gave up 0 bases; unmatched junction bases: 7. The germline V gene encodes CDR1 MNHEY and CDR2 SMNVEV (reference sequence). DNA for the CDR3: TGTGCCAGCAGCCCAGGGACTAGCGGTAACTCCTACGAGCAGTACTTC. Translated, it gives CASSPGTSGNSYEQYF.

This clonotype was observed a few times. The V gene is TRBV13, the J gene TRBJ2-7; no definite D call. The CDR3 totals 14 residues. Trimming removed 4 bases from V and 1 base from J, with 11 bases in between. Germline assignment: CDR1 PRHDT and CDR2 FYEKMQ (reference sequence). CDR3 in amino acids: CASSSTDGSYEQYF. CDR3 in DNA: TGTGCCAGCAGCTCGACGGACGGATCCTACGAGCAGTACTTC.

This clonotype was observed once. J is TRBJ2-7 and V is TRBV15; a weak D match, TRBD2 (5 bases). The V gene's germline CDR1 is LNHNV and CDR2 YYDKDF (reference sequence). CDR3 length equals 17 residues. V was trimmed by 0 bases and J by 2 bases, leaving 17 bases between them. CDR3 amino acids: CATSRDWNLASAYEQYF. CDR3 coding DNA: TGTGCCACCAGCAGAGATTGGAATCTAGCTTCAGCCTACGAGCAGTACTTC.

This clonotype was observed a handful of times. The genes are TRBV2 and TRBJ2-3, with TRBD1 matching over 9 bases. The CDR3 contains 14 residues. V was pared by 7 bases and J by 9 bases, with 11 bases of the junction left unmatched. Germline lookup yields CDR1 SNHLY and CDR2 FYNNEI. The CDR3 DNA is TGTGCCAGCAACAGAGCCGGGACAGGGAACACGCAGTATTTT. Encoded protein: CASNRAGTGNTQYF.

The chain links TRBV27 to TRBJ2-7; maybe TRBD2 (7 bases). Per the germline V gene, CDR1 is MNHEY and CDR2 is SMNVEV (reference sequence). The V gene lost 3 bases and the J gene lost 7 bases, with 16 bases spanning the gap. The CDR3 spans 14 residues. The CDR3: CASSFNGGPGEQYF. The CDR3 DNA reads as TGTGCCAGCAGTTTCAACGGGGGGCCCGGGGAGCAGTACTTC.

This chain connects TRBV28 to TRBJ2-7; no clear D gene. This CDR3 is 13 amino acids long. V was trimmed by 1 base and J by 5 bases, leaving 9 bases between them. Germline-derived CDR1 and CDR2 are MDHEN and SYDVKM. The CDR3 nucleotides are TGTGCCAGCAGTTTATTATGGAAGGACGAGCAGTACTTC. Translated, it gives CASSLLWKDEQYF.

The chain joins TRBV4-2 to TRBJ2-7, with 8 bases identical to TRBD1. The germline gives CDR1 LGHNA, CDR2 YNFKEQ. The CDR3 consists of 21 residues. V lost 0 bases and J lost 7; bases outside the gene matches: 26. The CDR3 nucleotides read TGTGCCAGCAGCCAAGAGGTGGCAGGGGGCTGGTTGTCGGACGCCCCTCGGGAGCAGTACTTC. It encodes CASSQEVAGGWLSDAPREQYF.

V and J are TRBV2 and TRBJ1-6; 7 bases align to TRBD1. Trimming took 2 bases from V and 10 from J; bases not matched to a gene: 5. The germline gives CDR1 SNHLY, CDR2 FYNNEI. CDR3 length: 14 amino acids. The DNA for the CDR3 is TGTGCCAGCAGTGAACCAGGGGGATACTCACCCCTCCACTTT. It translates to CASSEPGGYSPLHF.

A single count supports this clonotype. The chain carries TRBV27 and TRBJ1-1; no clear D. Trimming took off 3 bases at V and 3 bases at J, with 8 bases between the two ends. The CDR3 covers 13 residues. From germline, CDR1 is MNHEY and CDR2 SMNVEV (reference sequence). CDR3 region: CASSFGVHTEAFF. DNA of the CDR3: TGTGCCAGCAGTTTCGGAGTCCACACTGAAGCTTTCTTT.

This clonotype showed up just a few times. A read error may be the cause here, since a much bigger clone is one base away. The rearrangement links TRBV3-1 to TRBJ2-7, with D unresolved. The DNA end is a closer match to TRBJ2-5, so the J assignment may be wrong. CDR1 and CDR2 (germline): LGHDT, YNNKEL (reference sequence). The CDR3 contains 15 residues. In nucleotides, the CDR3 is TGTGCCGGCAGCCACCCTGACCGGTTAGGGGAGACCCAGTACTTC. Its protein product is CAGSHPDRLGETQYF.

CDR3 sequence: CASSQLAGVGTGELFF. The CDR3, as DNA: TGTGCCAGCAGCCAATTAGCGGGAGTGGGAACCGGGGAGCTGTTTTTT. The V gene is TRBV4-2, the J gene TRBJ2-2, with 9 positions matching TRBD2. The CDR3 has 16 residues. The germline V gene has CDR1 LGHNA and CDR2 YNFKEQ. Unmatched junction bases numbered 6, after V lost 2 bases and J lost 5 bases.

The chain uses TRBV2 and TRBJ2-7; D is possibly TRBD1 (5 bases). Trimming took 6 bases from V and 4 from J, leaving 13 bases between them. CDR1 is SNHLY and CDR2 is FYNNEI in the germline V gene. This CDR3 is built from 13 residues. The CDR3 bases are TGTGCCAGCAGCGGCAGGGTAATGTACGAGCAGTACTTC. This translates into CASSGRVMYEQYF.

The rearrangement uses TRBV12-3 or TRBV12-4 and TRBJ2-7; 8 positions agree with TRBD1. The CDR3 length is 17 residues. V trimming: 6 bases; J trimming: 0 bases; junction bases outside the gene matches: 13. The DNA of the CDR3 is TGTGCCAGCAGCCGCCGGACAGGGCCTCCAAGCTCCTACGAGCAGTACTTC. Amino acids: CASSRRTGPPSSYEQYF.

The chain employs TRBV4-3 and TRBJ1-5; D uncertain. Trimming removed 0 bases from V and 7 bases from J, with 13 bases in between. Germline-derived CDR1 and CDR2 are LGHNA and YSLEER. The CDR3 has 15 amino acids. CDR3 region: CASSQDSASQQPQHF. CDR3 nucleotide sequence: TGCGCCAGCAGCCAAGATTCGGCCTCACAGCAGCCCCAGCATTTT.

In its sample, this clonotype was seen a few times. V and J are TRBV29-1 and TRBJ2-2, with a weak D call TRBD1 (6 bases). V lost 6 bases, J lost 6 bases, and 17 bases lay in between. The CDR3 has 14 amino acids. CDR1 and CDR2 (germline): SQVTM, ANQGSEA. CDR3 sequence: CSVLTGIIAGELFF. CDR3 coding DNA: TGCAGCGTCCTTACAGGGATTATTGCCGGGGAGCTGTTTTTT.